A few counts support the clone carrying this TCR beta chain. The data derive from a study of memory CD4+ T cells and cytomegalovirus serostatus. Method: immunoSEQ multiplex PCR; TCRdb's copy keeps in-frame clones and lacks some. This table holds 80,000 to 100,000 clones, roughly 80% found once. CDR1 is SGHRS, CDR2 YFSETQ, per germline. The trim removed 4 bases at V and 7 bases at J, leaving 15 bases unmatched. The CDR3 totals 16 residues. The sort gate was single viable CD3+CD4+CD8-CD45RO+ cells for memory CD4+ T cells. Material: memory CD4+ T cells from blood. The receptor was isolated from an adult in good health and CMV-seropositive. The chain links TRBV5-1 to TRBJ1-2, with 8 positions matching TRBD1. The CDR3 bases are TGCGCCAGCAGCCCAGGGACAGGAAGAGGGAGAGGTGGCTACACCTTC. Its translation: CASSPGTGRGRGGYTF.